One and the same sample provided the 4 T cell receptor beta chains below, sequenced in a study of cytomegalovirus exposure and HLA in healthy donors. It was with 60 Vbeta and 13 Jbeta primers that the PCR ran. Repertoires were generated with immunoSEQ multiplex PCR, while TCRdb's copy carries only in-frame clones and drops some. The sample yields about 170,000 clones, about three quarters seen once. Input material: PBMCs. All receptors derive from a female donor in good health and CMV-seronegative.

CDR3 DNA: TGCGCCAGCAGCTCAGGGGACGCGTTGAGCACAGATACGCAGTATTTT. Translating gives CASSSGDALSTDTQYF. V usage is TRBV5-1 and J usage is TRBJ2-3; D possibly corresponds to TRBD1 (6 bases). Germline V lookup: CDR1 SGHRS, CDR2 YFSETQ. This CDR3 region has 16 residues. V was pared by 3 bases and J by 0 bases, with 14 bases between.

This clone has only a few counts. The V gene is TRBV29-1, the J gene TRBJ1-5; D unresolved. This CDR3 has 14 residues. Germline V gene lookup returns CDR1 SQVTM and CDR2 ANQGSEA. Deletions cut 5 bases from V and 0 bases from J, with 11 bases between. The CDR3 sequence: CSVLTGLSNQPQHF. As DNA, the CDR3 is TGCAGCGTTCTGACTGGCCTTAGCAATCAGCCCCAGCATTTT.

The chain links TRBV2 to TRBJ2-7; 10 bases align to TRBD1. This CDR3 region has 15 residues. Germline V gene lookup returns CDR1 SNHLY and CDR2 FYNNEI. J gave up 3 bases and V 6 bases, and 8 bases lay outside the gene matches. The CDR3: CASSYLGQGVYEQYF. The CDR3 DNA reads as TGTGCCAGCAGCTACCTCGGACAGGGGGTCTACGAGCAGTACTTC.

The rearrangement links TRBV9 to TRBJ2-7; D unclear. The CDR3 covers 15 residues. Deletions cut 0 bases from V and 0 bases from J, with 10 bases between. Germline-derived CDR1 and CDR2 are SGDLS and YYNGEE. The DNA of the CDR3 is TGTGCCAGCAGCGTAGAAGGTACGGGCTCCTACGAGCAGTACTTC. This sequence encodes CASSVEGTGSYEQYF.